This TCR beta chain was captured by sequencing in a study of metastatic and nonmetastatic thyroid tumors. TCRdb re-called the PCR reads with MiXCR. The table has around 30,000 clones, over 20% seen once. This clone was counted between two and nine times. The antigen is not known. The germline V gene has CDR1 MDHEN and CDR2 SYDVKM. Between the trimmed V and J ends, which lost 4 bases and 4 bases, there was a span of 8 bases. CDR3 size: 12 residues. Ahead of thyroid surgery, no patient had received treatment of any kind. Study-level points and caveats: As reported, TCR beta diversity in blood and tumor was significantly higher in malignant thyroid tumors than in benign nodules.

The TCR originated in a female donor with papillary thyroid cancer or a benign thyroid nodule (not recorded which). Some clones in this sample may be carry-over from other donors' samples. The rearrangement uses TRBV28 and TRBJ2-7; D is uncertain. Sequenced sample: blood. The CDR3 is CASSSYLYEQYF. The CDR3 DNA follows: TGTGCCAGCAGTTCCTATCTTTACGAGCAGTACTTC.